What follows are 18 T cell receptor beta chains derived from one specimen sequenced in a study of Ad26.COV2.S vaccination and SARS-CoV-2 variants. Stated treatment: about 20 received Ad26.COV2.S at low or high dose, single or two shots; several received placebo; per-sample allocation not given. Day 63 following the first vaccine or placebo injection was when the samples were taken. This table comes from immunoSEQ multiplex PCR, and its TCRdb copy is limited to in-frame clones, with some not included. The data contain more than 400,000 clones, about 90% of them singletons. The starting material was peripheral blood, obtained in a trial of Ad26.COV2.S vaccine versus placebo. The receptors originated from a person aged 18-65 years who received the Ad26.COV2.S COVID-19 vaccine or a placebo.

V usage is TRBV29-1 and J usage is TRBJ2-1; D might be TRBD2 (6 bases). Germline V gene data show CDR1 as SQVTM and CDR2 as ANQGSEA. V was pared by 5 bases and J by 8 bases, with 13 bases between. CDR3 length equals 12 residues. The CDR3 nucleotides read TGCAGCGTTCGGGGACTTGTCGATGAGCAGTTCTTC. This sequence encodes CSVRGLVDEQFF.

This clone was picked up one time. The sample carries other DNA sequences with the same CDR3. V is TRBV6-5 and J is TRBJ2-7; D is ambiguous. This CDR3 is 13 amino acids long. Germline V CDR1 and CDR2: MNHEY, SVGAGI. The germline V and J ends were trimmed by 0 bases and 4 bases, with 7 bases remaining between them. The CDR3 sequence: CASSYSVGYEQYF. The CDR3 bases are TGTGCCAGCAGTTACTCGGTCGGATACGAGCAGTACTTC.

Of note for this clone: The same CDR3 arises from other DNA sequences in this sample as well. The V call is TRBV7-2, the J call TRBJ2-5, with a weak D call TRBD1 (5 bases). The CDR3 runs 13 residues. Germline-derived CDR1 and CDR2 are SGHTA and FQGNSA. Trimming cost V 1 base and J 5 bases, with 8 bases left between them. The CDR3 is CASSLGGLETQYF. The CDR3 DNA is TGTGCCAGCAGCTTAGGGGGCTTGGAGACCCAGTACTTC.

The chain carries TRBV19 and TRBJ2-5, with 8 bases matching TRBD2. J lost 5 bases, V lost 2 bases, and 1 base had no gene match. CDR1 and CDR2 (germline): LNHDA, SQIVND (reference sequence). This CDR3 comprises 13 residues. CDR3 sequence: CASSIRLAETQYF. The CDR3 bases are TGTGCCAGTAGTATACGACTAGCGGAGACCCAGTACTTC.

This chain uses TRBV19 with TRBJ2-2; TRBD1 agrees at 7 bases. CDR1 is LNHDA and CDR2 is SQIVND in the germline V gene (reference sequence). V gave up 5 bases and J gave up 3 bases; unmatched junction bases: 6. CDR3 length: 15 residues. The CDR3 loop is CASSPITGDTGELFF. As DNA, the CDR3 is TGTGCCAGTAGTCCGATTACAGGGGACACCGGGGAGCTGTTTTTT.

V usage is TRBV7-2 and J usage is TRBJ1-2, with D perhaps TRBD1 (6 bases). The CDR3 length is 14 residues. V lost 5 bases and J lost 5, with 15 bases in between. Germline CDR1 SGHTA, CDR2 FQGNSA. CDR3 nucleotides: TGTGCCAGCAGCCTCAACGGACAGATTTATGGCTACACCTTC. This translates into CASSLNGQIYGYTF.

This clone appeared once. The chain employs TRBV2 and TRBJ2-7; 11 bases match TRBD2. V shed 5 bases, J shed 4 bases, and the junction held 7 bases outside the gene matches. From germline, CDR1 is SNHLY and CDR2 FYNNEI. This CDR3 comprises 15 residues. The CDR3: CASSLAGGIAYEQYF. CDR3 in DNA: TGTGCCAGCAGTCTAGCGGGAGGAATCGCTTACGAGCAGTACTTC.

This chain connects TRBV28 to TRBJ1-1; D gene unclear. From germline, CDR1 is MDHEN and CDR2 SYDVKM. The CDR3 contains 16 residues. The V and J ends lost 4 bases and 1 base respectively, with 16 bases between them. For the CDR3, the DNA is TGTGCCAGCAGTTCCCCTCGACGGCCCAGGAACACTGAAGCTTTCTTT. Its translation: CASSSPRRPRNTEAFF.

J is TRBJ1-2 and V is TRBV5-1; no firm D call. The V end lost 6 bases, the J end lost 7 bases, and 19 bases lay between the germline ends. In germline, CDR1 is SGHRS, CDR2 YFSETQ. The CDR3 runs to 14 residues. CDR3 loop: CASTVSEGAVGYTF. The CDR3 DNA follows: TGCGCCAGCACCGTTTCGGAGGGTGCTGTTGGCTACACCTTC.

The chain employs TRBV27 and TRBJ1-2, with D possibly TRBD1 on 6 matching bases. Between the trimmed V and J ends, which lost 0 bases and 7 bases, there was a span of 9 bases. The germline V gene encodes CDR1 MNHEY and CDR2 SMNVEV (reference sequence). This CDR3 has 13 amino acids. The CDR3 DNA sequence: TGTGCCAGCAGTTTATCGCCAGGGGCTGGCTACACCTTC. Amino acids: CASSLSPGAGYTF.

The chain has TRBV5-1 and TRBJ2-7; tentative D call: TRBD2 (5 bases). Germline V gives CDR1 SGHRS, CDR2 YFSETQ. Trimming took off 0 bases at V and 3 bases at J, with 13 bases between the two ends. This CDR3 is 15 amino acids long. DNA for the CDR3: TGCGCCAGCAGCTTGGGGAAGGAGGTCTACTACGAGCAGTACTTC. Protein sequence: CASSLGKEVYYEQYF. Variable domain in full (rest from reference TRBV5-1 and TRBJ2-7): KAGVTQTPRYLIKTRGQQVTLSCSPISGHRSVSWYQQTPGQGLQFLFEYFSETQRNKGNFPGRFSGRQFSNSRSEMNVSTLELGDSALYLCASSLGKEVYYEQYFGPGTRLTVT.

The chain couples TRBV29-1 to TRBJ2-1, with 7 positions matching TRBD1. Germline V lookup: CDR1 SQVTM, CDR2 ANQGSEA. V trimming: 8 bases; J trimming: 4 bases; junction bases outside the gene matches: 8. This CDR3 comprises 13 residues. CDR3 nucleotides: TGCAGCTTCACCCGGGACAGTTACAATGAGCAGTTCTTC. Translation gives CSFTRDSYNEQFF.

The genes are TRBV19 and TRBJ2-5, with D possibly being TRBD1 or TRBD2 (5 bases each). Trimming stripped 2 bases from V and 5 bases from J, with 15 bases between. CDR1 LNHDA and CDR2 SQIVND come from the germline V gene (reference sequence). This CDR3 has 15 amino acids. The DNA for the CDR3 is TGTGCCAGTAGTATACCCAGGCAGGGCGGGGAGACCCAGTACTTC. This translates into CASSIPRQGGETQYF.

This clone was counted once. The rearrangement uses TRBV3-1 (or the pseudogene TRBV3-2) and TRBJ2-2; D remains unclear. V was cut by 4 bases and J by 7 bases, with 10 bases left in between. The CDR3 covers 13 residues. Germline CDR1 reads LGHDT; CDR2 reads YNNKEL (reference sequence). The chain's CDR3 is CASSPFGSGELFF. CDR3 nucleotides: TGTGCCAGCAGCCCCTTTGGTAGCGGGGAGCTGTTTTTT.

This chain connects TRBV28 to TRBJ2-1, with 14 bases aligning to TRBD2. Trimming took 7 bases from V and 6 from J; bases not matched to a gene: 2. The germline gives CDR1 MDHEN, CDR2 SYDVKM. The CDR3 extends over 14 amino acids. The CDR3 sequence is CASMGTSGGNEQFF. The CDR3 coding sequence is TGTGCCAGCATGGGGACTAGCGGGGGCAATGAGCAGTTCTTC. The full variable domain, its missing parts supplied by reference TRBV28 and TRBJ2-1, is DVKVTQSSRYLVKRTGEKVFLECVQDMDHENMFWYRQDPGLGLRLIYFSYDVKMKEKGDIPEGYSVSREKKERFSLILESASTNQTSMYLCASMGTSGGNEQFFGPGTRLTVL.

This clone was seen once. The same CDR3 arises from other DNA sequences in this sample as well. This chain connects TRBV4-2 to TRBJ2-6; D is undetermined. The CDR3 covers 14 residues. The germline V gene has CDR1 LGHNA and CDR2 YNFKEQ. Trimming cost V 1 base and J 1 base, with 2 bases left between them. CDR3 sequence: CASSQVSGANVLTF. DNA for the CDR3: TGTGCCAGCAGCCAAGTATCTGGGGCCAACGTCCTGACTTTC.

The chain combines TRBV5-6 with TRBJ1-3; D perhaps matches TRBD1 (5 bases). With 2 bases removed from V and 4 bases from J, the gap between germline ends came to 13 bases. The CDR3 totals 15 residues. CDR1 is SGHDT and CDR2 is YYEEEE in the germline V gene. The CDR3 nucleotides read TGTGCCAGCAGCTTAAGCTCATGGGACGGAAACACCATATATTTT. Translating it yields CASSLSSWDGNTIYF.

The V and J genes are TRBV5-4 and TRBJ2-7; the D gene is possibly TRBD2 (6 bases). The length of the CDR3 is 14 residues. Germline V gene sequence: CDR1 SGHNT, CDR2 YYREEE (reference sequence). V shed 0 bases and J shed 6 bases, with 13 bases lying between them. CDR3 sequence: CASSLESRGSEQYF. CDR3 in DNA: TGTGCCAGCAGCTTGGAGTCCCGGGGGAGCGAGCAGTACTTC.